Below are 29 T cell receptor beta chains sequenced from a single sample in a study of T cells in Graves' hyperthyroidism and ophthalmopathy. The CDR3 regions of TCR beta were amplified from RNA transcripts. An initial round of RT-PCR targeting the TCR CDR3 relied on the HTBI primer set. MiXCR was run by TCRdb on the multiplex PCR reads, yielding one entry per CDR3 protein. The repertoire has about 59,000 distinct CDR3 sequences, roughly 58% of them found once; the top ten carry more than 3%. Sequenced sample: blood. These receptors were taken from a woman aged 55-70 years with Graves' ophthalmopathy.

The chain links TRBV7-2 to TRBJ2-7; 11 bases match TRBD2. J was trimmed by 6 bases and V by 5 bases; bases with no gene match: 12. Germline CDR1 is SGHTA and CDR2 is FQGNSA. The CDR3 has 16 amino acids. CDR3 sequence reads: CASSPRLAGHPSEQYF. The CDR3 nucleotides are TGTGCCAGCAGCCCACGACTAGCGGGACACCCCTCCGAGCAGTACTTC. Full variable domain (remainder filled in from reference TRBV7-2 and TRBJ2-7): GAGVSQSPSNKVTEKGKDVELRCDPISGHTALYWYRQSLGQGLEFLIYFQGNSAPDKSGLPSDRFSAERTGGSVSTLTIQRTQQEDSAVYLCASSPRLAGHPSEQYFGPGTRLTVT.

The gene calls are TRBV4-2 and TRBJ2-1, with 7 bases identical to TRBD1. V trimming: 3 bases; J trimming: 8 bases; junction bases outside the gene matches: 1. The CDR3 is made up of 12 amino acids. Germline V gene lookup returns CDR1 LGHNA and CDR2 YNFKEQ. CDR3 loop: CASSQTGYEQFF. The CDR3 DNA reads TGTGCCAGCAGCCAGACAGGGTATGAGCAGTTCTTC.

There are many counts of this clonotype. CDR3 in amino acids: CASTGAGSYEQYF. The CDR3 coding sequence is TGTGCCAGCACGGGGGCAGGTTCCTACGAGCAGTACTTC. This chain joins TRBV2 and TRBJ2-7; D tentatively reads TRBD1 or TRBD2 (6 bases each). The V gene lost 7 bases and the J gene lost 1 base, with 11 bases spanning the gap. CDR1 is SNHLY, CDR2 FYNNEI, per germline. This CDR3 is built from 13 residues.

The chain uses TRBV4-1 and TRBJ2-2; D gene unclear. Germline lookup yields CDR1 MGHRA and CDR2 YSYEKL. V lost 5 bases to trimming and J lost 7 bases, with 11 bases between them. This CDR3 has 13 amino acids. In nucleotides, the CDR3 is TGCGCCAGCAGCAAAGGTGCCAACGGGGAGCTGTTTTTT. This encodes CASSKGANGELFF.

There are many counts of this clonotype. J is TRBJ2-7 and V is TRBV3-1; either TRBD1 or TRBD2 may fit D (5 bases each). Trimming cost V 4 bases and J 0 bases, with 16 bases left between them. This CDR3 is 16 amino acids long. The germline gives CDR1 LGHDT, CDR2 YNNKEL (reference sequence). The CDR3 sequence: CASSLDRDGSSYEQYF. CDR3 DNA: TGTGCCAGCAGCCTCGACCGGGACGGAAGCTCCTACGAGCAGTACTTC.

This clonotype has at least ten counts. The J gene is TRBJ2-5, the V gene TRBV6-2 or TRBV6-3; D is undetermined. V was clipped by 2 bases and J by 4 bases, with 11 bases between them. The CDR3 contains 14 residues. The germline CDR1 and CDR2 sequences are MNHEY and SVGEGT. The CDR3 region has the DNA TGTGCCAGCAGTTACGATAAGGGAAGAGAGACCCAGTACTTC. This encodes CASSYDKGRETQYF.

Remarks on this clonotype: At one end, the junction sequence differs from germline, possibly due to a read error. This sequence joins TRBV7-9 and TRBJ1-4; 7 bases match TRBD1. CDR3 length: 16 residues. Germline CDR1 and CDR2: SEHNR and FQNEAQ (reference sequence). CDR3 sequence (DNA): TGTGCCAGCAGCTCGACAGGGAGGAGAACTAATGGAAAACTGTTTTTT. This codes for CASSSTGRRTNGKLFF.

The J gene is TRBJ1-6, the V gene TRBV10-1, with 7 bases lining up with TRBD1. The V segment lost 6 bases and the J segment 9 bases; nucleotides outside the gene matches: 5. The CDR3 consists of 13 residues. Per the germline V gene, CDR1 is WNHNN and CDR2 is SYGVQD (reference sequence). The CDR3: CASSQEGASPLHF. In nucleotides, the CDR3 is TGCGCCAGCAGCCAGGAGGGGGCTTCACCCCTCCACTTT.

This clonotype has a count of ten or more. This chain joins TRBV7-9 and TRBJ1-3, with D hard to call. The CDR3 is made up of 13 amino acids. CDR1 is SEHNR and CDR2 is FQNEAQ in the germline V gene (reference sequence). V dropped 5 bases and J dropped 3 bases, with 8 bases sitting between them. CDR3 sequence reads: CASSPSGGNTIYF. Written as DNA, the CDR3 is TGTGCCAGCAGCCCGAGCGGTGGAAACACCATATATTTT.

Comment on this clonotype: A single base separates this from a much larger clone, so it may be a read error. The chain couples TRBV6-4 to TRBJ2-3; possibly TRBD2 for D (7 bases). CDR1 and CDR2 from the germline V gene are MRHNA and SNTAGT. CDR3 length equals 14 residues. For the CDR3, the DNA is TGTGCCAGCGGTGAGAGGGGGGGCGCAGATACGCGGTATTTT. This codes for CASGERGGADTRYF.

This clonotype was counted at least ten times. The chain links TRBV11-2 to TRBJ2-7; tentative D call: TRBD1 (6 bases). Germline CDR1 reads SGHAT; CDR2 reads FQNNGV. Between the trimmed V and J ends, which lost 3 bases and 3 bases, there was a span of 9 bases. The CDR3 loop spans 13 amino acids. CDR3 bases: TGTGCCAGCAGCTTGACAGGCTTCTACGAGCAGTACTTC. Its translation: CASSLTGFYEQYF.

This clonotype was recorded a few times. This chain connects TRBV6-1 to TRBJ2-7; the D is unclear. V lost 9 bases and J lost 3, with 9 bases in between. The CDR3 sequence is 11 residues long. CDR1 is MNHNS, CDR2 SASEGT, per germline. The chain's CDR3 is CASMTSYEQYF. CDR3 nucleotides: TGTGCCAGTATGACAAGCTACGAGCAGTACTTC.

Worth noting for this clonotype: A junction boundary mismatches the germline segment, possibly from a read error. The chain carries TRBV30 and TRBJ1-1; the D is unclear. Germline assignment: CDR1 GTSNPN and CDR2 SVGIG (reference sequence). The CDR3 length is 14 residues. CDR3 protein: CAWSPLGENTEASF. The CDR3 coding sequence is TGTGCCTGGAGTCCCCTGGGAGAGAACACTGAAGCTTCCTTT.

CDR3 nucleotides: TGTGCCAGCAGCTTGCTGGTCGATATTGAGACCCAGTACTTC. Its translation: CASSLLVDIETQYF. This sequence joins TRBV7-9 and TRBJ2-5; no clear D. In germline, CDR1 is SEHNR, CDR2 FQNEAQ (reference sequence). The CDR3 has 14 residues. V was clipped by 3 bases and J by 5 bases, with 13 bases between them.

This clonotype was recorded a few times. The rearrangement uses TRBV7-9 and TRBJ2-7; 9 bases align to TRBD1. The germline V gene has CDR1 SEHNR and CDR2 FQNEAQ (reference sequence). Trimming took 0 bases from V and 3 from J; bases not matched to a gene: 6. The CDR3 spans 16 residues. CDR3 nucleotides: TGTGCCAGCAGCTTAGCGGGGACAGGGTCTTTCTACGAGCAGTACTTC. This translates into CASSLAGTGSFYEQYF.

The chain joins TRBV10-3 to TRBJ1-5; TRBD1 aligns across 10 bases. Germline V gives CDR1 ENHRY, CDR2 SYGVKD. The CDR3 runs to 17 residues. The V gene end was trimmed by 2 bases and the J gene end by 11 bases; junction bases not matched to a gene: 15. Here the CDR3 DNA reads TGTGCCATCAGTGAGCTGTCCCCGGGACAGGGGTCTGATACCCAGCATTTT. Protein product: CAISELSPGQGSDTQHF.

The CDR3 reads CSARPETGFYGYTF. The CDR3 DNA is TGCAGTGCTAGACCAGAGACAGGGTTCTATGGCTACACCTTC. This sequence joins TRBV20-1 and TRBJ1-2, with TRBD1 matching 7 bases. Per the germline V gene, CDR1 is DFQATT and CDR2 is SNEGSKA (reference sequence). The CDR3 spans 14 residues. Trimming took 2 bases from V and 4 from J; bases not matched to a gene: 7.

On this clonotype: Being one base from a much bigger clone, this may be a read error. V and J are TRBV6-1 and TRBJ2-1; TRBD2 aligns across 11 bases. The CDR3 length is 16 residues. Germline V gives CDR1 MNHNS, CDR2 SASEGT. The CDR3 reads CAGRAPSGGIYNEQFF. The CDR3 region has the DNA TGTGCCGGCAGGGCCCCTAGCGGGGGGATATACAATGAGCAGTTCTTC.

The rearrangement links TRBV19 to TRBJ1-6; perhaps TRBD1 as D (5 bases). Germline CDR1 is LNHDA and CDR2 is SQIVND (reference sequence). The V gene lost 6 bases and the J gene lost 7 bases, with 16 bases spanning the gap. The CDR3 is 15 residues long. CDR3 loop: CASRLDIAGNSPLHF. The CDR3 DNA sequence: TGTGCCAGTAGGTTGGACATCGCAGGGAATTCACCCCTCCACTTT.

The chain has TRBV6-2 or TRBV6-3 and TRBJ2-2; 11 bases are a match to TRBD1. The germline gives CDR1 MNHEY, CDR2 SVGEGT. The V gene end was trimmed by 5 bases and the J gene end by 7 bases; junction bases not matched to a gene: 6. The CDR3 is 15 amino acids. As DNA, the CDR3 is TGTGCCAGCAGTCCTCGGACAGGGGGCGGCGGGGAGCTGTTTTTT. It is translated as CASSPRTGGGGELFF.

This chain links TRBV5-6 with TRBJ2-1; TRBD1 matches 8 bases. This CDR3 has 14 amino acids. Losses at the gene ends were 4 bases for V and 9 bases for J; bases not matched to a gene: 9. CDR1 is SGHDT, CDR2 YYEEEE, per germline. The CDR3, as DNA: TGTGCCAGCAGCAAAGACAGGGGATTTGGTGAGCAGTTCTTC. It translates to CASSKDRGFGEQFF.

This rearrangement joins TRBV9 to TRBJ1-6, with TRBD1 matching 7 bases. The CDR3 is 15 amino acids. Germline lookup yields CDR1 SGDLS and CDR2 YYNGEE. Losses at the gene ends were 1 base for V and 5 bases for J; bases not matched to a gene: 3. The CDR3 region is CASSVRGQNNSPLHF. The CDR3, as DNA: TGTGCCAGCAGCGTAAGGGGACAGAATAATTCACCCCTCCACTTT.

Of note for this clonotype: Relative to the germline gene, one junction end is altered; a read error may explain this. The CDR3 region is CTSSDRTGGNIQYF. Here the CDR3 DNA reads TGTACCAGCAGCGACAGGACAGGGGGCAACATTCAGTACTTC. This chain uses TRBV9 with TRBJ2-4; 11 nucleotides match TRBD1. CDR1 is SGDLS and CDR2 is YYNGEE in the germline V gene. The CDR3 is made up of 14 amino acids.

This clonotype was detected only a few times. V gene TRBV5-5 combines with J gene TRBJ2-5; D is perhaps TRBD1 or TRBD2 (5 bases each). The CDR3 length is 13 residues. The germline V gene encodes CDR1 SGHKS and CDR2 YYEKEE (reference sequence). V shed 5 bases and J shed 1 base, with 9 bases lying between them. CDR3 coding DNA: TGTGCCAGCAGAAACGGGGCCCAAGAGACCCAGTACTTC. Translation gives CASRNGAQETQYF.

This clonotype showed up many times. The chain combines TRBV4-1 with TRBJ2-5, with 10 bases identical to TRBD2. With 5 bases clipped from V and 4 bases from J, the junction kept 7 bases outside the gene matches. CDR3 length equals 15 residues. Per germline, CDR1 MGHRA and CDR2 YSYEKL. This chain's CDR3 is CASSESGTSVETQYF. The CDR3 coding sequence is TGCGCCAGCAGCGAATCCGGGACTAGCGTAGAGACCCAGTACTTC.

There are a few counts of this clonotype. This chain joins TRBV12-3 or TRBV12-4 and TRBJ2-7; D remains unclear. The CDR3 contains 13 residues. V lost 6 bases and J lost 4, with 13 bases in between. This chain's CDR3 is CASSSDGPYEQYF. The CDR3 bases are TGTGCCAGCAGCTCCGACGGGCCATACGAGCAGTACTTC.

The V and J genes are TRBV4-3 and TRBJ2-5; 12 bases align to TRBD2. Per the germline V gene, CDR1 is LGHNA and CDR2 is YSLEER. This CDR3 spans 16 amino acids. Trimming took 0 bases from V and 1 from J; bases not matched to a gene: 0. The CDR3 region has the DNA TGCGCCAGCAGCCAAGAACTAGCGGGGGGCCAAGAGACCCAGTACTTC. This codes for CASSQELAGGQETQYF.

The chain joins TRBV9 to TRBJ1-2, with 11 bases that match TRBD1. The CDR3 has 15 amino acids. Unmatched junction bases numbered 6, after V lost 0 bases and J lost 8 bases. Germline loops: CDR1 SGDLS, CDR2 YYNGEE. The CDR3 region is CASSVVGQGAKGYTF. DNA of the CDR3: TGTGCCAGCAGCGTAGTAGGACAGGGGGCGAAAGGCTACACCTTC.

This chain links TRBV6-4 with TRBJ2-5, with TRBD2 matching over 8 bases. CDR1 is MRHNA and CDR2 is SNTAGT in the germline V gene. The CDR3 spans 14 residues. Trimming at V came to 7 bases and at J to 7 bases, leaving 11 bases not matched to a gene. The CDR3: CASITTGGDLTQYF. CDR3 bases: TGTGCCAGCATCACTACCGGGGGGGACCTGACCCAGTACTTC.